The 3 T cell receptor beta chains given below trace back to one sample, sequenced in a study of shared clonotypes between healthy human individuals. The data were produced by immunoSEQ multiplex PCR, yet TCRdb's version contains in-frame clones alone and is incomplete. The sample lists about 1.1 million clones, around 78% seen once, with 0.6% to 0.75% in the top ten. The sample was memory CD4+ T cells from PBMCs. Regarding subset: CD45RA-negative fraction. The source of these receptors is a young man in good health. Some clones in this sample may be carry-over from other donors' samples.

The CDR3 coding sequence is TGTGCCAGCAGCTTCCAAGCGGGAGATGCAGATACGCAGTATTTT. Amino acid sequence: CASSFQAGDADTQYF. This chain joins TRBV7-9 and TRBJ2-3; 8 bases are a match to TRBD2. The CDR3 is 15 residues long. V trimming: 3 bases; J trimming: 4 bases; junction bases outside the gene matches: 6. Germline assignment: CDR1 SEHNR and CDR2 FQNEAQ (reference sequence). Based on the CDR3 plus reference TRBV7-9 and TRBJ2-3, the full variable domain is DTGVSQNPRHKITKRGQNVTFRCDPISEHNRLYWYRQTLGQGPEFLTYFQNEAQLEKSRLLSDRFSAERPKGSFSTLEIQRTEQGDSAMYLCASSFQAGDADTQYFGPGTRLTVL.

The chain joins TRBV5-1 to TRBJ1-1, with 8 bases identical to TRBD1. The CDR3 covers 13 residues. V dropped 6 bases and J dropped 4; count of bases not matched to a gene: 5. Germline CDR1 is SGHRS and CDR2 is YFSETQ. DNA for the CDR3: TGCGCCAGCACCACAGGGGGACCCACTGAAGCTTTCTTT. Translation gives CASTTGGPTEAFF.

This clone has only a few counts. Here the CDR3 reads CASSAGIYGYTF. The DNA of the CDR3 is TGTGCCAGCAGCGCGGGGATCTATGGCTACACCTTC. The rearrangement joins TRBV11-2 to TRBJ1-2; D ambiguous. This CDR3 spans 12 amino acids. CDR1 and CDR2 (germline): SGHAT, FQNNGV. The ends were cut back, 5 bases at V and 4 bases at J, with 8 bases in the middle.